Detailed here is one TCR beta chain. The antigen remains unidentified. This record belongs to a study of T cells in localized non-small cell lung cancer. General study points: A denser population of T cells in blood accompanied longer overall survival. Clonality of T cells reached its maximum in uninvolved adjacent lung, surpassing tumor.

TCRdb keeps only in-frame clones here, not all; method: immunoSEQ multiplex PCR. The sample lists about 2,200 clones, approximately 30% occurring once. Atypia-free adjacent lung came from at least 2 cm beyond the tumor margin. In germline, CDR1 is SGHNT, CDR2 YENEEA. Between the trimmed V and J ends, which lost 6 bases and 5 bases, there was a span of 13 bases. The CDR3 is 14 amino acids. The TCR originated in a man aged 35-69 years with stage III lung adenocarcinoma. The chain recombines TRBV11-3 with TRBJ2-2; a possible D gene is TRBD2 (6 bases). The starting material was normal lung tissue next to the tumor, obtained before any cancer treatment. CDR3 amino acids: CASSYSGPTGELFF. In nucleotides, the CDR3 is TGTGCCAGCAGTTATAGCGGTCCAACCGGGGAGCTGTTTTTT.